Following are 9 T cell receptor beta chains from one sample sequenced in a study of T-cell reconstitution after alpha-beta-depleted transplantation in children. This sample's TCRbeta library carried unique molecular identifier barcodes. Each CDR3 protein is one row after TCRdb ran MiXCR on the PCR reads. The sample includes about 610,000 distinct CDR3 sequences, under 12% of them seen just once. This specimen was PBMCs from the stem cell graft donor, taken from the stem cell graft. These receptors were taken from a human donor who donated a stem cell graft to a child with acute myeloid leukemia.

In its sample, this clonotype was seen a few times. This chain connects TRBV6-6 to TRBJ2-3; no clear D. Germline V lookup: CDR1 MNHNY, CDR2 SVGAGI (reference sequence). V was pared by 6 bases and J by 2 bases, with 6 bases between. The CDR3 extends over 12 amino acids. The CDR3 DNA reads TGTGCCAGCAGACTTTACACAGATACGCAGTATTTT. Translating it yields CASRLYTDTQYF.

This clonotype was detected only a few times. V and J are TRBV11-2 and TRBJ2-3; D uncertain. V was cut by 8 bases and J by 7 bases, with 16 bases left in between. The germline V gene encodes CDR1 SGHAT and CDR2 FQNNGV. This CDR3 is 13 amino acids long. CDR3 protein: CASALSFPNTQYF. The CDR3 DNA reads TGTGCCAGCGCTCTATCCTTCCCAAATACGCAGTATTTT.

The table lists this clonotype with a few counts. The chain employs TRBV20-1 and TRBJ2-1, with 11 bases identical to TRBD2. The CDR3 sequence is 15 residues long. The germline V gene encodes CDR1 DFQATT and CDR2 SNEGSKA (reference sequence). The trim removed 5 bases at V and 7 bases at J, leaving 10 bases unmatched. CDR3 amino acids: CSADALLAGENEQFF. The DNA for the CDR3 is TGCAGTGCTGACGCTTTACTAGCGGGAGAAAATGAGCAGTTCTTC.

This chain uses TRBV12-3 or TRBV12-4 with TRBJ2-3, with 7 bases that match TRBD1. CDR3 length: 15 amino acids. V lost 7 bases and J lost 4; bases outside the gene matches: 11. This CDR3 is CASNPDRLGADTQYF. CDR3 coding DNA: TGTGCCAGCAACCCGGACAGGTTAGGAGCAGATACGCAGTATTTT.

This clonotype appeared a single time. V is TRBV5-4 and J is TRBJ1-2, with a weak D call TRBD1 (5 bases). Germline CDR1 reads SGHNT; CDR2 reads YYREEE (reference sequence). Trimming removed 3 bases from V and 0 bases from J, with 15 bases in between. The CDR3 sequence is 16 residues long. The CDR3 reads CASSSDPGTSNYGYTF. In DNA form, the CDR3 reads TGTGCCAGCAGCTCCGATCCAGGGACCTCTAACTATGGCTACACCTTC.

This clonotype turned up a few times. V usage is TRBV7-3 and J usage is TRBJ1-1; a weak D match, TRBD1 (5 bases). Deletions cut 10 bases from V and 5 bases from J, with 17 bases between. CDR3 length equals 13 residues. Germline CDR1 is SGHTA and CDR2 is FQGTGA. CDR3 sequence (DNA): TGTGCCACCAGTGGGATGGGGGGAACTGAAGCTTTCTTT. Amino acids: CATSGMGGTEAFF.

In its sample, this clonotype was seen a few times. This chain uses TRBV11-3 with TRBJ2-1; D remains unclear. Trimming cost V 5 bases and J 7 bases, with 12 bases left between them. This CDR3 is 13 amino acids long. The V gene's germline CDR1 is SGHNT and CDR2 YENEEA. CDR3: CASSPLIQNEQFF. The DNA of the CDR3 is TGTGCCAGCAGCCCCCTTATTCAGAATGAGCAGTTCTTC.

This clonotype was seen many times. The chain couples TRBV12-3 or TRBV12-4 to TRBJ2-1; D gene ambiguous. CDR3 length: 13 amino acids. V was clipped by 5 bases and J by 15 bases, with 20 bases between them. CDR3 DNA sequence: TGTGCCAGCAGTCGAAATGGCCAATTGGATCCGTTCTTC. Its translation is CASSRNGQLDPFF.

The chain couples TRBV21-1 to TRBJ2-7; the table's D call TRBD2 went unverified against the DNA. TRBV21-1 is a pseudogene segment. The CDR3 spans 15 residues. Here the CDR3 DNA reads TGTGCCAGCAGCCCGGGACTAGCGAGAAACTACGAGCAGTACTTC. Its translation is CASSPGLARNYEQYF.